Below, 15 T cell receptor beta chains from the same sample are listed, as sequenced in a study of cytomegalovirus exposure and HLA in healthy donors. Measured with immunoSEQ multiplex PCR; TCRdb has only the in-frame clones, and not every one. The sample records a few hundred thousand clones, around 90% being singletons. Sample: PBMCs. The receptors come from a young woman in good health and CMV-seronegative.

This chain uses TRBV11-2 with TRBJ2-5; no clear D. This CDR3 is 12 amino acids long. V was pared by 0 bases and J by 5 bases, with 4 bases between. Germline CDR1 reads SGHAT; CDR2 reads FQNNGV. The CDR3 region has the DNA TGTGCCAGCAGCTTAGACAGGGAGACCCAGTACTTC. This codes for CASSLDRETQYF.

This sequence joins TRBV6-1 and TRBJ2-1, with TRBD2 identical over 11 bases. Per germline, CDR1 MNHNS and CDR2 SASEGT. The CDR3 runs 19 residues. The trim removed 1 base at V and 0 bases at J, leaving 8 bases unmatched. This CDR3 reads CASSEEGSGGGISYNEQFF. CDR3 coding DNA: TGTGCCAGCAGTGAAGAGGGTAGCGGGGGGGGTATCTCCTACAATGAGCAGTTCTTC.

This chain links TRBV6-6 with TRBJ1-5; unclear D gene. The CDR3 is 15 amino acids. The V end lost 4 bases, the J end lost 5 bases, and 15 bases lay between the germline ends. The V gene's germline CDR1 is MNHNY and CDR2 SVGAGI (reference sequence). The CDR3 nucleotides read TGTGCCAGCAGTTTTTCGCGGGAAACCCATCAGCCCCAGCATTTT. Protein: CASSFSRETHQPQHF.

V usage is TRBV29-1 and J usage is TRBJ1-2, with D possibly TRBD1 on 6 matching bases. Germline lookup yields CDR1 SQVTM and CDR2 ANQGSEA. CDR3 size: 14 residues. The V end lost 8 bases, the J end lost 5 bases, and 21 bases lay between the germline ends. CDR3 amino acids: CSFSKAGAEYGYTF. For the CDR3, the DNA is TGCAGCTTTAGTAAGGCAGGGGCGGAGTATGGCTACACCTTC.

The gene calls are TRBV7-2 and TRBJ2-1; perhaps TRBD2 as D (6 bases). The CDR3 is made up of 15 amino acids. CDR1 SGHTA and CDR2 FQGNSA come from the germline V gene. V shed 4 bases and J shed 3 bases, with 13 bases lying between them. CDR3 in DNA: TGTGCCAGCAGCTCAACTTCGGGACTCTACAATGAGCAGTTCTTC. It yields the protein CASSSTSGLYNEQFF.

CDR3 sequence reads: CASSFVSEIYEQFF. In DNA form, the CDR3 reads TGTGCCAGCAGTTTTGTAAGCGAGATTTATGAGCAGTTCTTC. The rearrangement uses TRBV27 and TRBJ2-1; D unclear. The CDR3 totals 14 residues. V lost 3 bases, J lost 8 bases, and 14 bases lay in between. Germline CDR1 reads MNHEY; CDR2 reads SMNVEV (reference sequence).

This chain connects TRBV6-5 to TRBJ1-2; D unclear. This CDR3 is 12 amino acids long. Trimming left V 8 bases short and J 4 bases short, with 11 bases between. Germline values: CDR1 MNHEY, CDR2 SVGAGI. The CDR3 region has the DNA TGTGCCAGCTCTGCCTACAGCTATGGCTACACCTTC. Translated, it gives CASSAYSYGYTF.

The V call is TRBV7-2, the J call TRBJ1-3, with D maybe TRBD1 (6 bases). Trimming took 5 bases from V and 0 from J, leaving 14 bases between them. CDR1 and CDR2 from the germline V gene are SGHTA and FQGNSA. The CDR3 is 16 residues long. CDR3 loop: CASSADRPSSGNTIYF. The CDR3 DNA follows: TGTGCCAGCAGCGCGGACAGACCGAGCTCTGGAAACACCATATATTTT.

The chain couples TRBV10-3 to TRBJ2-5, with 8 positions matching TRBD2. The J segment lost 2 bases and the V segment lost 5 bases, leaving 7 bases of the junction unmatched. The germline V gene encodes CDR1 ENHRY and CDR2 SYGVKD. The CDR3 runs 15 residues. The CDR3 coding sequence is TGTGCCATCAGTTGGTCAGCGGGGGAGCAAGAGACCCAGTACTTC. This codes for CAISWSAGEQETQYF.

This chain connects TRBV27 to TRBJ2-3; 8 bases agree with TRBD2. This CDR3 is 14 amino acids long. The V gene's germline CDR1 is MNHEY and CDR2 SMNVEV (reference sequence). The trim removed 3 bases at V and 5 bases at J, leaving 4 bases unmatched. In nucleotides, the CDR3 is TGTGCCAGCAGTTTTGTCGGGGGGGGAGATACGCAGTATTTT. It translates to CASSFVGGGDTQYF.

This clone has a single count. The chain is built from TRBV4-3 and TRBJ1-5, with D perhaps matching TRBD1 (5 bases). The CDR3 consists of 15 residues. The ends were cut back, 2 bases at V and 0 bases at J, with 8 bases in the middle. The germline V gene encodes CDR1 LGHNA and CDR2 YSLEER. CDR3 sequence reads: CASSQSDSSNQPQHF. For the CDR3, the DNA is TGCGCCAGCAGCCAAAGCGACAGTAGCAATCAGCCCCAGCATTTT.

The rearrangement joins TRBV9 to TRBJ1-4; no clear D gene. Germline V gene lookup returns CDR1 SGDLS and CDR2 YYNGEE. The CDR3 has 14 amino acids. V was trimmed by 4 bases and J by 4 bases, leaving 11 bases between them. The CDR3 DNA is TGTGCCAGCAGCCTGGGAGGCCTTAATGAAAAACTGTTTTTT. This sequence encodes CASSLGGLNEKLFF.

The rearrangement uses TRBV11-2 and TRBJ1-2; TRBD1 is a possible D gene (5 bases). The ends were cut back, 5 bases at V and 8 bases at J, with 15 bases in the middle. Germline values: CDR1 SGHAT, CDR2 FQNNGV. This CDR3 contains 13 residues. CDR3 nucleotide sequence: TGTGCCAGCAGCCACGACAGACAGAGAGGCTACACCTTC. Its protein product is CASSHDRQRGYTF.

V and J are TRBV7-9 and TRBJ2-7, with D possibly matching TRBD1 (5 bases). The V end was cut by 3 bases, the J end by 0 bases, with 9 bases between. The V gene's germline CDR1 is SEHNR and CDR2 FQNEAQ (reference sequence). CDR3 length equals 14 residues. The CDR3 sequence: CASSFTGSSYEQYV. The CDR3 DNA is TGTGCCAGCAGCTTCACAGGCAGCTCCTACGAGCAGTACGTC.

This clone was counted a single time. The chain uses TRBV28 and TRBJ2-5, with 9 bases lining up with TRBD1. There are 15 residues in the CDR3. V lost 5 bases to trimming and J lost 4 bases; unmatched junction nucleotides: 8. Germline CDR1 is MDHEN and CDR2 is SYDVKM. The CDR3: CASSPTGGRSETQYF. In nucleotides, the CDR3 is TGTGCCAGCAGTCCCACAGGGGGCCGATCAGAGACCCAGTACTTC. Using reference TRBV28 and TRBJ2-5 for the parts outside the CDR3, the full variable domain is DVKVTQSSRYLVKRTGEKVFLECVQDMDHENMFWYRQDPGLGLRLIYFSYDVKMKEKGDIPEGYSVSREKKERFSLILESASTNQTSMYLCASSPTGGRSETQYFGPGTRLLVL.